A selection of T cell receptor beta chains follows, all from one sample in a study of T cell repertoires in cytomegalovirus infection. Their antigen targets remain unknown. Each CDR3 protein gets one entry after TCRdb re-called the reads with MiXCR. The table records 650,000 to 900,000 distinct CDR3 sequences, roughly 29% of them present only once. Sequenced material: cultured CD8+ T cells from PBMCs, taken from culture after CMV antigen stimulation. These receptors were taken from a human donor in good health (CMV status not recorded). Some clones in this sample may be carry-over from other donors' samples. The CDR3 runs from the conserved cysteine through the conserved F or W. D genes are given only for firm matches. Part of the rows lack a size; the others show once, few, many or a class for expanded clones.

V gene	J gene	D gene	clone size	CDR3 DNA	CDR3 protein
TRBV27	TRBJ2-1	-	few	TGTGCCAGCAGTTTATCGAGTGGGGGGTTCTCCTACAATGAGCAGTTCTTC	CASSLSSGGFSYNEQFF
TRBV4-1	TRBJ2-5	-	few	TGCGCCAGCAGCCAAGTTCACACAGGGCAAGAGACCCAGTACTTC	CASSQVHTGQETQYF
TRBV9	TRBJ1-2	-	-	TGTGCCAGCAGCGTAGGAGGGGTGGATGGCTACACCTTC	CASSVGGVDGYTF
TRBV6-5	TRBJ2-2	-	-	TGTGCCAGCAGTTACTCGATCGGGTATTTGCCTCTCACCGGGGAGCTGTTTTTT	CASSYSIGYLPLTGELFF
TRBV5-4	TRBJ2-5	TRBD1	-	TGTGCCAGCAGCTTGGGGACAGGGGATTCTGAGACCCAGTACTTC	CASSLGTGDSETQYF
TRBV7-6	TRBJ2-7	TRBD1	-	TGTGCCAGCAGCTCGACAGGGCCAGTCCACGAGCAGTACTTC	CASSSTGPVHEQYF
TRBV6-5	TRBJ1-4	-	few	TGTGCCAGCAGTTACTCGGGGGCCATTAATGAAAAACTGTTTTTT	CASSYSGAINEKLFF
TRBV23-1	TRBJ2-3	-	-	TGCGCCAGCAGTCAATCTCTAGGACTGGCAGATACGCAGTATTTT	CASSQSLGLADTQYF
TRBV6-1	TRBJ1-3	-	-	TGTGCCAGCAGTGAAAACACCTTCTCTGGAAACACCATATATTTT	CASSENTFSGNTIYF
TRBV7-6	TRBJ1-4	-	-	TGTGCCAGCAGCACGGGACCGGAGGAGGTAGGACTGTTTTTT	CASSTGPEEVGLFF
TRBV4-1	TRBJ2-3	-	-	TGCGCCAGCAGACAAGAACTCTCGTCAGATACGCAGTATTTT	CASRQELSSDTQYF
TRBV4-1	TRBJ1-2	TRBD1	few	TGCGCCAGCAGCCAAGATCCAGGGCAGGGGGCAATTAAGGATGGCTACACCTTC	CASSQDPGQGAIKDGYTF
TRBV9	TRBJ1-5	-	-	TGTGCCAGCAACAACGGCAGACGCAATCAGCCCCAGCATTTT	CASNNGRRNQPQHF
TRBV6-5	TRBJ2-1	-	many	TGTGCCAGCACCGGGGGTAGAAATGAGCAGTTCTTC	CASTGGRNEQFF
TRBV20-1	TRBJ1-2	-	few	TGCAGTGCTAGAGATAGAGACAGGTTTTATGGCTACACCTTC	CSARDRDRFYGYTF
TRBV5-1	TRBJ2-3	-	-	TGCGCCAGCATGGAAACGGGAACCACAGATACGCAGTATTTT	CASMETGTTDTQYF
TRBV10-3	TRBJ1-2	-	few	TGTGCCATCAGTGAGCCCTACAGGGTCGCTAACTATGGCTACACCTTC	CAISEPYRVANYGYTF
TRBV7-9	TRBJ2-7	-	few	TGTGCCAGCAGCTTGCCAGCCTCCTACGAGCAGTACTTC	CASSLPASYEQYF